Below, 4 T cell receptor beta chains from the same sample are listed, as sequenced in a study of identical twins. One entry per CDR3 protein, called by TCRdb with MiXCR from the 5' RACE reads. The table has about 730,000 distinct CDR3 sequences, 20% to 25% seen once. This sample also appeared in a second study, on T cells expressing NK-cell markers.

Sequencing was carried out using PBMCs. The receptor source for this set is a woman aged 18-30 years in good health.

This clonotype was detected only a few times. V and J are TRBV4-2 and TRBJ2-7, with 10 bases that match TRBD2. J was trimmed by 4 bases and V by 5 bases; bases with no gene match: 8. Germline CDR1 is LGHNA and CDR2 is YNFKEQ. The CDR3 spans 15 residues. CDR3: CASSAAGTSEYEQYF. As DNA, the CDR3 is TGTGCCAGCAGCGCGGCAGGGACTAGCGAGTACGAGCAGTACTTC.

The V gene is TRBV9, the J gene TRBJ2-7; D could derive from TRBD1 or TRBD2 (5 bases each). Germline values: CDR1 SGDLS, CDR2 YYNGEE. V was pared by 3 bases and J by 3 bases, with 19 bases between. The CDR3 loop spans 16 amino acids. CDR3 region: CASSGRRDGTDYEQYF. DNA for the CDR3: TGTGCCAGCAGCGGCAGAAGGGACGGAACAGACTACGAGCAGTACTTC.

CDR3 loop: CASSLASEGGKETQYF. The CDR3 bases are TGTGCCAGCAGCTTAGCCTCCGAGGGGGGGAAAGAGACCCAGTACTTC. The rearrangement joins TRBV7-6 to TRBJ2-5, with D tentatively TRBD2 (7 bases). Trimming took off 0 bases at V and 3 bases at J, with 14 bases between the two ends. CDR1 and CDR2 (germline): SGHVS, FNYEAQ. The CDR3 runs 16 residues. Variable domain in full (rest from reference TRBV7-6 and TRBJ2-5): GAGVSQSPRYKVTKRGQDVALRCDPISGHVSLYWYRQALGQGPEFLTYFNYEAQQDKSGLPNDRFSAERPEGSISTLTIQRTEQRDSAMYRCASSLASEGGKETQYFGPGTRLLVL.

The V gene is TRBV7-8, the J gene TRBJ2-1; the match to TRBD2 covers 8 bases. The CDR3 is 18 amino acids. Germline CDR1 is SGHVS and CDR2 is FQNEAQ. V dropped 3 bases and J dropped 1; count of bases not matched to a gene: 11. The CDR3 bases are TGTGCCAGCAGCTTGTTACGGGGGGGCGGGAATTCCTACAATGAGCAGTTCTTC. It is translated as CASSLLRGGGNSYNEQFF.